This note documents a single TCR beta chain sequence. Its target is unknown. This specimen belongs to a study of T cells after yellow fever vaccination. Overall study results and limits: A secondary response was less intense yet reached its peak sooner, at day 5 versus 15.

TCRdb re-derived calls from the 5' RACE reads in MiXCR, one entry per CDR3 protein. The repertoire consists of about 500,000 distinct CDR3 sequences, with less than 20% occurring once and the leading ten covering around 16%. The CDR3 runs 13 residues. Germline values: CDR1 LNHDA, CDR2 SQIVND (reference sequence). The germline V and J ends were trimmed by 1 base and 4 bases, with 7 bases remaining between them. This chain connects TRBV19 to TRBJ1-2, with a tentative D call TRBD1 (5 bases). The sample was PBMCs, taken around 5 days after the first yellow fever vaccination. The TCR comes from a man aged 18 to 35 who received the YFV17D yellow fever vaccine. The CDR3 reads CASSIAGIYGYTF. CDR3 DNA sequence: TGTGCCAGTAGTATAGCAGGGATCTATGGCTACACCTTC.